Presented here are 15 T cell receptor beta chains from one specimen sequenced in a study of post-analysis software for immune sequencing data. cDNA libraries for TCR beta contained unique molecular identifiers. TCRdb independently ran MiXCR on the PCR reads; one entry per CDR3 protein. Of almost 700,000 distinct CDR3 sequences listed, approximately 60% were seen once; the top ten hold 11%. Study-level findings and limits: Among roughly 5 TRBV segments more frequent in patients than controls were TRBV5-6, TRBV5-1 and TRBV20-1.

These receptors are not linked to any known antigen. Material for sequencing was blood. The receptors derive from a girl aged 2 to 10 with multiple sclerosis.

This clonotype was seen more than once but under ten times. CDR3 nucleotides: TGTGCCAGCAGCTTACTAGCAGGGGAAGTTGGGGAGACCCAGTACTTC. Encoded protein: CASSLLAGEVGETQYF. The chain is built from TRBV7-2 and TRBJ2-5; D is perhaps TRBD1 (6 bases). Germline lookup yields CDR1 SGHTA and CDR2 FQGNSA. Trimming took 2 bases from V and 5 from J, leaving 18 bases between them. CDR3 size: 16 residues.

The V and J genes are TRBV12-5 and TRBJ2-1, with D hard to call. Germline loops: CDR1 LGHNT, CDR2 FRNRAP. Deletions cut 3 bases from V and 3 bases from J, with 15 bases between. This CDR3 spans 16 amino acids. CDR3 protein: CASGFPPRLNYNEQFF. Written as DNA, the CDR3 is TGTGCTAGTGGTTTCCCTCCCAGACTTAACTACAATGAGCAGTTCTTC.

This clonotype was seen more than once but under ten times. The V call is TRBV12-3 or TRBV12-4, the J call TRBJ2-1, with 9 bases that match TRBD1. There are 14 residues in the CDR3. Trimming cost V 6 bases and J 7 bases; bases outside gene matches: 7. The CDR3 is CASSAGQGGNEQFF. As DNA, the CDR3 is TGTGCCAGCAGCGCGGGACAGGGAGGAAATGAGCAGTTCTTC.

This clonotype was detected only a few times. The chain combines TRBV29-1 with TRBJ1-1; D remains ambiguous. The CDR3 covers 13 residues. Between the trimmed V and J ends, which lost 4 bases and 4 bases, there was a span of 13 bases. Germline loops: CDR1 SQVTM, CDR2 ANQGSEA. The CDR3 sequence is CSVGTWGGTEAFF. The CDR3 DNA reads as TGCAGCGTTGGAACGTGGGGAGGCACTGAAGCTTTCTTT. Based on the CDR3 plus reference TRBV29-1 and TRBJ1-1, the full variable domain is SAVISQKPSRDICQRGTSLTIQCQVDSQVTMMFWYRQQPGQSLTLIATANQGSEATYESGFVIDKFPISRPNLTFSTLTVSNMSPEDSSIYLCSVGTWGGTEAFFGQGTRLTVV.

This chain uses TRBV24-1 with TRBJ2-5; D gene ambiguous. Trimming took 4 bases from V and 2 from J, leaving 10 bases between them. The CDR3 consists of 14 residues. The germline CDR1 and CDR2 sequences are KGHDR and SFDVKD. This chain's CDR3 is CATSDPSAQETQYF. The CDR3 nucleotides read TGTGCCACCAGTGACCCTTCGGCACAAGAGACCCAGTACTTC.

This chain connects TRBV7-2 to TRBJ2-7; the D gene is possibly TRBD1 (6 bases). The assigned J gene may be wrong: the sequence end matches TRBJ2-4 better. Germline V gene sequence: CDR1 SGHTA, CDR2 FQGNSA. The CDR3 consists of 14 residues. The CDR3 protein is CASRERQAGDIQYF. The CDR3 DNA sequence: TGTGCCAGCAGAGAACGACAGGCAGGAGACATTCAGTACTTC.

The chain combines TRBV5-1 with TRBJ2-3; 10 bases line up with TRBD2. This CDR3 is 17 amino acids long. After removal of 4 bases from V and 4 bases from J, the junction contained 12 bases not matched to a gene. Germline V gene lookup returns CDR1 SGHRS and CDR2 YFSETQ. CDR3 in DNA: TGCGCCAGCAGCGTGAAAGCGGGGGGGCTCAGTTCAGATACGCAGTATTTT. Translating it yields CASSVKAGGLSSDTQYF.

J is TRBJ2-1 and V is TRBV7-9; 11 bases fit TRBD2. Germline V gene lookup returns CDR1 SEHNR and CDR2 FQNEAQ (reference sequence). Trimming removed 3 bases from V and 0 bases from J; junction bases left unmatched: 10. This CDR3 is 19 amino acids long. The CDR3 loop is CASSFPSGGSPSSYNEQFF. The CDR3 bases are TGTGCCAGCAGCTTTCCTAGCGGGGGGTCTCCGAGCTCCTACAATGAGCAGTTCTTC.

The chain employs TRBV4-1 and TRBJ1-5, with 9 bases matching TRBD1. Unmatched junction bases numbered 10, after V lost 7 bases and J lost 6 bases. The CDR3 has 15 residues. Germline V gives CDR1 MGHRA, CDR2 YSYEKL. CDR3 nucleotide sequence: TGCGCCAGCAACAAAGGGGACAGGGTGACTCAGCCCCAGCATTTT. Translating it yields CASNKGDRVTQPQHF.

This clonotype came up a few times. This chain joins TRBV5-1 and TRBJ2-5; 14 bases are a match to TRBD2. The junction had 3 bases not matched to a gene; V was cut back by 4 bases and J by 4 bases. Germline CDR1 and CDR2: SGHRS and YFSETQ. This CDR3 comprises 15 residues. CDR3 nucleotide sequence: TGCGCCAGCAGCGGGACTAGCGGGAGAGGAGAGACCCAGTACTTC. This codes for CASSGTSGRGETQYF.

The chain combines TRBV6-6 with TRBJ1-1, with D uncertain. The CDR3 totals 14 residues. Per the germline V gene, CDR1 is MNHNY and CDR2 is SVGAGI (reference sequence). Trimming removed 2 bases from V and 0 bases from J, with 7 bases in between. In DNA, the CDR3 is TGTGCCAGCAGTTACGGTGCGGTGAACACTGAAGCTTTCTTT. It encodes CASSYGAVNTEAFF.

The chain recombines TRBV7-9 with TRBJ2-6, with no clear D. Trimming took off 6 bases at V and 0 bases at J, with 9 bases between the two ends. Germline lookup yields CDR1 SEHNR and CDR2 FQNEAQ (reference sequence). The CDR3 extends over 15 amino acids. The DNA for the CDR3 is TGTGCCAGCAGTAGAACCAACTCTGGGGCCAACGTCCTGACTTTC. It yields the protein CASSRTNSGANVLTF.

The V and J genes are TRBV7-2 and TRBJ2-4, with 8 bases lining up with TRBD1. Germline V gene lookup returns CDR1 SGHTA and CDR2 FQGNSA. The V gene end was trimmed by 3 bases and the J gene end by 0 bases; junction bases not matched to a gene: 13. The CDR3 contains 19 residues. The CDR3: CASSFGQDRAVLAKNIQYF. Written as DNA, the CDR3 is TGTGCCAGCAGCTTCGGTCAGGACAGGGCTGTACTAGCCAAAAACATTCAGTACTTC. The full variable domain, with the rest looked up from reference TRBV7-2 and TRBJ2-4, is GAGVSQSPSNKVTEKGKDVELRCDPISGHTALYWYRQSLGQGLEFLIYFQGNSAPDKSGLPSDRFSAERTGGSVSTLTIQRTQQEDSAVYLCASSFGQDRAVLAKNIQYFGAGTRLSVL.

The chain is built from TRBV7-6 and TRBJ2-1; 9 bases map to TRBD2. From germline, CDR1 is SGHVS and CDR2 FNYEAQ. V lost 4 bases to trimming and J lost 5 bases; unmatched junction nucleotides: 6. This CDR3 spans 15 amino acids. The CDR3 region is CASSSRLAVHNEQFF. The CDR3 region has the DNA TGTGCCAGCAGCTCACGACTAGCGGTCCACAATGAGCAGTTCTTC.

V gene TRBV20-1 combines with J gene TRBJ2-1, with 9 bases matching TRBD2. This CDR3 is 16 amino acids long. Unmatched junction bases numbered 3, after V lost 0 bases and J lost 0 bases. Germline V lookup: CDR1 DFQATT, CDR2 SNEGSKA (reference sequence). DNA for the CDR3: TGCAGTGCTAGAGATGGCGGGAGGGCCTCCTACAATGAGCAGTTCTTC. This translates into CSARDGGRASYNEQFF.